Following are 27 T cell receptor beta chains from one sample sequenced in a study of CD8 T cells in ankylosing spondylitis (dated by TCRdb to 2016 to 2017). The method was 5' RACE. TCRdb shows the sequencer as Illumina HiSeq 2500. TCRdb reanalyzed the raw reads on its own, using fastp at Q25 for trimming and MiXCR for clone calling, and kept in-frame beta chains. Records with the same CDR3 protein are collapsed into one entry carrying the most frequent genes and DNA. In this sample the table shows roughly 180,000 distinct CDR3 sequences, over 10% of which occur a single time. Approximately 11% of the sample comes from the top ten. The sample was blood, either unsorted or a sorted T cell fraction (not recorded which). All receptors derive from a female donor with ankylosing spondylitis or in good health (not recorded which).

This clonotype turned up a few times. The chain joins TRBV3-1 to TRBJ2-3; 8 positions match TRBD1. The CDR3 runs 16 residues. In germline, CDR1 is LGHDT, CDR2 YNNKEL (reference sequence). V shed 4 bases, J shed 4 bases, and the junction held 10 bases outside the gene matches. The CDR3 DNA reads TGTGCCAGCAGCCCTCGGGACAGGCGATACGCAGATACGCAGTATTTT. Translating it yields CASSPRDRRYADTQYF.

The V gene is TRBV5-1, the J gene TRBJ2-1, with a tentative D call TRBD1 (6 bases). The length of the CDR3 is 17 residues. Germline V gene lookup returns CDR1 SGHRS and CDR2 YFSETQ. Trimming took 3 bases from V and 2 from J, leaving 18 bases between them. The chain's CDR3 is CASSSGIRGIPYNEQFF. CDR3 DNA: TGCGCCAGCAGCTCAGGGATAAGGGGGATCCCCTACAATGAGCAGTTCTTC.

In its sample, this clonotype was seen a few times. The chain employs TRBV12-3 or TRBV12-4 and TRBJ1-2; the D gene is possibly TRBD1 (6 bases). The CDR3 runs 16 residues. The V end lost 3 bases, the J end lost 6 bases, and 20 bases lay between the germline ends. The CDR3 here is CASSFSHATGSHGYTF. Written as DNA, the CDR3 is TGTGCCAGCAGTTTTTCGCACGCCACAGGGAGCCATGGCTACACCTTC.

Ten or more counts support this clonotype. The chain recombines TRBV7-2 with TRBJ2-7, with D possibly being TRBD2 (5 bases). V shed 4 bases and J shed 4 bases, with 14 bases lying between them. The CDR3 runs to 14 residues. Per the germline V gene, CDR1 is SGHTA and CDR2 is FQGNSA. This CDR3 reads CASSSREGRYEQYF. The DNA for the CDR3 is TGTGCCAGCAGCTCCCGCGAAGGGAGATACGAGCAGTACTTC.

Many counts were recorded for this clonotype. The J gene is TRBJ1-1, the V gene TRBV11-1; 10 bases line up with TRBD1. The V gene end was trimmed by 5 bases and the J gene end by 4 bases; junction bases not matched to a gene: 7. Germline CDR1 reads SGHAT; CDR2 reads FQDESV (reference sequence). This CDR3 contains 15 residues. The CDR3: CASSGRTGGITEAFF. The CDR3 DNA reads TGTGCCAGCAGCGGCAGGACAGGGGGGATCACTGAAGCTTTCTTT.

This clonotype was detected many times. The V gene is TRBV5-6, the J gene TRBJ1-4; D gene ambiguous. The germline gives CDR1 SGHDT, CDR2 YYEEEE. Trimming removed 0 bases from V and 0 bases from J, with 3 bases in between. The CDR3 has 14 residues. As DNA, the CDR3 is TGTGCCAGCAGCTTGGAAGCAACTAATGAAAAACTGTTTTTT. Translated, it gives CASSLEATNEKLFF.

This clonotype appeared a single time. This may come from a read error, since a much larger clone is one base off. This chain links TRBV5-1 with TRBJ2-1, with 13 bases lining up with TRBD2. Germline V lookup: CDR1 SGHRS, CDR2 YFSETQ. J gave up 11 bases and V 3 bases, and 8 bases lay outside the gene matches. The CDR3 spans 15 residues. This chain's CDR3 is CASSSGLAGSGKQFF. The DNA for the CDR3 is TGCGCCAGCAGCTCGGGACTAGCGGGATCAGGGAAGCAGTTCTTC.

The V call is TRBV5-1, the J call TRBJ2-7; 7 bases are shared with TRBD1. The CDR3 has 13 residues. With V trimmed by 2 bases and J by 4 bases, 3 bases remained unmatched. CDR1 and CDR2 (germline): SGHRS, YFSETQ. The CDR3 here is CASSLTGEYEQYF. The CDR3 bases are TGCGCCAGCAGCTTAACAGGGGAATACGAGCAGTACTTC.

This chain links TRBV6-1 with TRBJ1-5; D ambiguous. Germline assignment: CDR1 MNHNS and CDR2 SASEGT. The CDR3 is 12 amino acids. Trimming stripped 2 bases from V and 12 bases from J, with 11 bases between. CDR3 in DNA: TGTGCCAGCAGTGAACAGGTTGGCAGCCAGCATTTT. Its protein is CASSEQVGSQHF.

At least ten counts were recorded for this clonotype. The chain is built from TRBV24-1 and TRBJ2-7; D possibly corresponds to TRBD2 (5 bases). This CDR3 contains 13 residues. V was clipped by 8 bases and J by 2 bases, with 12 bases between them. Germline loops: CDR1 KGHDR, CDR2 SFDVKD. CDR3 protein: CATMSGVTYEQYF. CDR3 in DNA: TGTGCCACCATGTCCGGGGTTACCTACGAGCAGTACTTC.

This clonotype has at least ten counts. V gene TRBV5-1 combines with J gene TRBJ2-2; D gene ambiguous. Trimming cost V 0 bases and J 8 bases, with 5 bases left between them. CDR3 length: 12 amino acids. Germline lookup yields CDR1 SGHRS and CDR2 YFSETQ. The CDR3 loop reads CASSLGNGELFF. CDR3 bases: TGCGCCAGCAGCTTGGGGAATGGGGAGCTGTTTTTT.

This clonotype was counted a few times. The rearrangement joins TRBV7-8 to TRBJ1-2; D is ambiguous. Deletions cut 5 bases from V and 4 bases from J, with 20 bases between. Germline V lookup: CDR1 SGHVS, CDR2 FQNEAQ. There are 16 residues in the CDR3. The CDR3 nucleotides are TGTGCCAGCAGCCCCCGGTGGGCTGAGAGCGCCTATGGCTACACCTTC. It codes for CASSPRWAESAYGYTF.

The chain combines TRBV12-3 or TRBV12-4 with TRBJ2-7; D is perhaps TRBD1 or TRBD2 (5 bases each). The V gene lost 5 bases and the J gene lost 7 bases, with 18 bases spanning the gap. The CDR3 runs to 14 residues. The CDR3 nucleotides are TGTGCCAGCAGTCGGGGACCTACAACGGGGGAGCAGTACTTC. Its translation is CASSRGPTTGEQYF.

This clonotype was found many times. V usage is TRBV20-1 and J usage is TRBJ1-1; no clear D. V dropped 4 bases and J dropped 11 bases, with 5 bases sitting between them. Germline assignment: CDR1 DFQATT and CDR2 SNEGSKA (reference sequence). CDR3 length equals 8 residues. CDR3 in DNA: TGCAGTGCTATTAAGGCTTTCTTT. It encodes CSAIKAFF.

This chain joins TRBV20-1 and TRBJ2-5; D perhaps matches TRBD1 (5 bases). Germline values: CDR1 DFQATT, CDR2 SNEGSKA (reference sequence). This CDR3 comprises 11 residues. The CDR3 loop reads CSPIREETQYF. The CDR3 bases are TGCAGCCCGATCAGGGAAGAGACCCAGTACTTC.

The chain employs TRBV4-2 and TRBJ2-5; maybe TRBD1 (6 bases). Germline loops: CDR1 LGHNA, CDR2 YNFKEQ. V was shortened by 0 bases and J by 7 bases, with 9 bases between the two germline ends. This CDR3 contains 13 residues. CDR3 coding DNA: TGTGCCAGCAGCCAAGAAAGGGGGTCGACCCAGTACTTC. Residues: CASSQERGSTQYF.

This clonotype was observed many times. V gene TRBV4-3 combines with J gene TRBJ1-1; 7 nucleotides match TRBD1. J was trimmed by 1 base and V by 3 bases; bases with no gene match: 2. The CDR3 totals 14 residues. Germline V CDR1 and CDR2: LGHNA, YSLEER. CDR3 region: CASSHGTENTEAFF. The CDR3 nucleotides are TGCGCCAGCAGCCATGGGACAGAGAACACTGAAGCTTTCTTT.

The rearrangement links TRBV14 to TRBJ2-3, with D maybe TRBD2 (6 bases). This CDR3 has 15 amino acids. Germline loops: CDR1 SGHDN, CDR2 FVKESK. V lost 1 base and J 2 bases, leaving 10 bases between the germline ends. The CDR3 loop reads CASSQAGLLTDTQYF. The DNA of the CDR3 is TGTGCCAGCAGCCAAGCGGGACTCCTCACAGATACGCAGTATTTT.

This clonotype has ten or more counts. The chain couples TRBV7-2 to TRBJ1-1; D might be TRBD1 (5 bases). The V end was cut by 8 bases, the J end by 0 bases, with 10 bases between. The CDR3 extends over 13 amino acids. Germline assignment: CDR1 SGHTA and CDR2 FQGNSA. The CDR3, as DNA: TGTGCCAGCGAATGGGGGGTGAACACTGAAGCTTTCTTT. It is translated as CASEWGVNTEAFF.

This clonotype was detected ten times or more. The CDR3 region is CASAFTGGVEKLFF. The CDR3 DNA follows: TGTGCCAGCGCCTTCACAGGGGGCGTCGAAAAACTGTTTTTT. J is TRBJ1-4 and V is TRBV12-3 or TRBV12-4, with 9 bases lining up with TRBD1. V shed 8 bases, J shed 8 bases, and the junction held 9 bases outside the gene matches. This CDR3 is 14 amino acids long.

This clonotype came up many times. The DNA for the CDR3 is TGTGCCAGCACCCCCGCAGGGGTGGGACACACTGAAGCTTTCTTT. Protein sequence: CASTPAGVGHTEAFF. The chain is built from TRBV12-3 or TRBV12-4 and TRBJ1-1, with D possibly matching TRBD1 (6 bases). Trimming took 7 bases from V and 3 from J, leaving 18 bases between them. The CDR3 is made up of 15 amino acids.

This clonotype was picked up many times. The chain carries TRBV12-3 or TRBV12-4 and TRBJ1-1; D is uncertain. The CDR3 sequence is 12 residues long. Deletions cut 5 bases from V and 4 bases from J, with 8 bases between. This CDR3 is CASSPHGTEAFF. The CDR3 bases are TGTGCCAGCAGTCCCCACGGCACTGAAGCTTTCTTT.

This chain links TRBV6-2 or TRBV6-3 with TRBJ1-5; 8 bases are shared with TRBD1. V was pared by 6 bases and J by 4 bases, with 11 bases of the junction left unmatched. Germline V lookup: CDR1 MNHEY, CDR2 SVGEGT. The CDR3 has 16 amino acids. DNA of the CDR3: TGTGCCAGCAGCCCTGCCGGACAGGGATTGAATCAGCCCCAGCATTTT. Its translation: CASSPAGQGLNQPQHF.

The sample holds many counts of this clonotype. The rearrangement joins TRBV20-1 to TRBJ2-7; 11 bases fit TRBD2. The CDR3 is made up of 14 amino acids. Unmatched junction bases numbered 8, after V lost 5 bases and J lost 5 bases. Germline assignment: CDR1 DFQATT and CDR2 SNEGSKA (reference sequence). The CDR3 nucleotides are TGCAGTGCTTCAAGACTAGCGGGATACAACGAGCAGTACTTC. It encodes CSASRLAGYNEQYF.

This clonotype appeared many times. The chain uses TRBV3-1 and TRBJ1-1; a possible D gene is TRBD1 (6 bases). Trimming removed 1 base at V and 4 bases at J, with 10 bases between. CDR3 size: 14 residues. CDR1 and CDR2 (germline): LGHDT, YNNKEL (reference sequence). The CDR3 DNA is TGTGCCAGCAGCCAAGGGTTCAGGGGCACTGAAGCTTTCTTT. It specifies CASSQGFRGTEAFF.

V and J are TRBV18 and TRBJ1-1; a possible D gene is TRBD1 (6 bases). V was trimmed by 4 bases and J by 0 bases, leaving 21 bases between them. The CDR3 runs 18 residues. Per the germline V gene, CDR1 is KGHSH and CDR2 is LQKENI. The CDR3 nucleotides read TGTGCCAGCTCACTTAGGGTCGCGGGGGACACCTTGAACACTGAAGCTTTCTTT. Protein sequence: CASSLRVAGDTLNTEAFF.

To note about this clonotype: It may be a read error: a sequence one base away is much more abundant. The rearrangement joins TRBV7-9 to TRBJ1-4, with unresolved D. Germline V gene data show CDR1 as SEHNR and CDR2 as FQNEAQ (reference sequence). This CDR3 has 12 amino acids. CDR3 sequence: CASSLKEEKLVF. DNA of the CDR3: TGTGCCAGCAGCCTGAAGGAGGAAAAACTGGTTTTT.